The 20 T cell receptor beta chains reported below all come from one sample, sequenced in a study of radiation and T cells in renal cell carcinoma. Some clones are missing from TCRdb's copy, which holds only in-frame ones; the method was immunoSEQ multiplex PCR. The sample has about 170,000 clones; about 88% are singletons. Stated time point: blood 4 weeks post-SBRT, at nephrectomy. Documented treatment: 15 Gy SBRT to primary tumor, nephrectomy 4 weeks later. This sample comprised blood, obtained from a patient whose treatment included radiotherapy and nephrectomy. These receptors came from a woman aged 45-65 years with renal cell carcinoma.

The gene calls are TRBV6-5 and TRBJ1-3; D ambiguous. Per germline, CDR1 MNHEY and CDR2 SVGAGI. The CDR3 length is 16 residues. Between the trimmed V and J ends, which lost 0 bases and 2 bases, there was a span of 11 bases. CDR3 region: CASSYSKGSAGNTIYF. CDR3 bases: TGTGCCAGCAGTTACTCGAAAGGCTCAGCTGGAAACACCATATATTTT.

CDR3 bases: TGTGCCAGCAGTTATAGCGGGGGGGCCCAAGAGACCCAGTACTTC. Its translation: CASSYSGGAQETQYF. J is TRBJ2-5 and V is TRBV6-6; 11 nucleotides agree with TRBD2. The germline CDR1 and CDR2 sequences are MNHNY and SVGAGI (reference sequence). V was clipped by 3 bases and J by 1 base; unmatched bases: 1. The CDR3 contains 15 residues.

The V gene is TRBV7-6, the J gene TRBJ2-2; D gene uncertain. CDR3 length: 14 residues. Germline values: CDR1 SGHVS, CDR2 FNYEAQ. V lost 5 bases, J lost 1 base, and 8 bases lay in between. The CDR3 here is CASSENRNTGELFF. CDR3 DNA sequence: TGTGCCAGCAGCGAGAACAGGAACACCGGGGAGCTGTTTTTT.

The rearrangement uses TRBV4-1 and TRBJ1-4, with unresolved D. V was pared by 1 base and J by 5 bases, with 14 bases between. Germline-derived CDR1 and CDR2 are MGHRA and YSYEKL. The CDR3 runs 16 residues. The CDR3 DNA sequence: TGCGCCAGCAGCCAAGGTTCTGGGGTTAAGAATGAAAAACTGTTTTTT. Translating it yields CASSQGSGVKNEKLFF.

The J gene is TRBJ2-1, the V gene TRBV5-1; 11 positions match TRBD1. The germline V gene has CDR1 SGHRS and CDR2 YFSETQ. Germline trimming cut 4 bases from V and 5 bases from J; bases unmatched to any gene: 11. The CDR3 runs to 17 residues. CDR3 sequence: CASSPDWTGGGDNEQFF. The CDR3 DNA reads TGCGCCAGCAGCCCCGATTGGACAGGGGGCGGTGACAATGAGCAGTTCTTC.

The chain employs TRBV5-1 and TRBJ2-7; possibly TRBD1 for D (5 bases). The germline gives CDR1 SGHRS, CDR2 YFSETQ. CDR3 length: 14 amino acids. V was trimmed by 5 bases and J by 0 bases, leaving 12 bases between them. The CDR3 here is CASSYRPSSYEQYF. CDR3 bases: TGCGCCAGCAGTTACAGGCCAAGCTCCTACGAGCAGTACTTC.

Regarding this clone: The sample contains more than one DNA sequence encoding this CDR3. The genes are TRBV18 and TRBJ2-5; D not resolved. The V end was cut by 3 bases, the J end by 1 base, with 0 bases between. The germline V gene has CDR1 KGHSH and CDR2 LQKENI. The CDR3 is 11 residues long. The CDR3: CASSPQETQYF. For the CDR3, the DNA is TGTGCCAGCTCACCCCAAGAGACCCAGTACTTC.

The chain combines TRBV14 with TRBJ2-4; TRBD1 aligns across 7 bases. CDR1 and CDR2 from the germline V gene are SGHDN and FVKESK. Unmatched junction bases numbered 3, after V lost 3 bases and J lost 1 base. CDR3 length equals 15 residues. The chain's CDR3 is CASSHSRGAKNIQYF. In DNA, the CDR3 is TGTGCCAGCAGCCATAGCAGGGGGGCCAAAAACATTCAGTACTTC.

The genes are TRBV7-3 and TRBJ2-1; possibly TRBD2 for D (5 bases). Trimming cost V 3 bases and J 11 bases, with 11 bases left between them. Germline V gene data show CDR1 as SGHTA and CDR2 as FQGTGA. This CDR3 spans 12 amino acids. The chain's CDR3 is CASSFLDSQQFF. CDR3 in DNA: TGTGCCAGCAGCTTTCTGGACTCTCAGCAGTTCTTC.

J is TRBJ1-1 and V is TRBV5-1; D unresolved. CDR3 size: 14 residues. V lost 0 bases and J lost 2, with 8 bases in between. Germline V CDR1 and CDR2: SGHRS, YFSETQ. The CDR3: CASSLVTPNTEAFF. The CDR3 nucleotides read TGCGCCAGCAGCTTGGTGACCCCCAACACTGAAGCTTTCTTT.

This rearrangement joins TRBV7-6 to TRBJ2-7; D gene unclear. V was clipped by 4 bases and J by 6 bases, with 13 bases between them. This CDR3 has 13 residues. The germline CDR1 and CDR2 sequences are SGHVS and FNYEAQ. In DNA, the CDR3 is TGTGCCAGCAGCTCCTCAGACCTATCCGAGCAGTACTTC. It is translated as CASSSSDLSEQYF.

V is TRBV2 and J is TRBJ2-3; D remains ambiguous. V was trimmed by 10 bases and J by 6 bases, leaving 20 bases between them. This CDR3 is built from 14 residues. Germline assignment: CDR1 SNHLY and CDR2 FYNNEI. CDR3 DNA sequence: TGTGCCACCCTTGGCGGTTCGAACGGGGATACGCAGTATTTT. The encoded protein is CATLGGSNGDTQYF.

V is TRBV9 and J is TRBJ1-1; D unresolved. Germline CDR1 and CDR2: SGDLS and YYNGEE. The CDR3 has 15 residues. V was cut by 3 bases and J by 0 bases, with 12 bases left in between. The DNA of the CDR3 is TGTGCCAGCAGCGCCACGTCGAGGGTGAACACTGAAGCTTTCTTT. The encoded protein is CASSATSRVNTEAFF.

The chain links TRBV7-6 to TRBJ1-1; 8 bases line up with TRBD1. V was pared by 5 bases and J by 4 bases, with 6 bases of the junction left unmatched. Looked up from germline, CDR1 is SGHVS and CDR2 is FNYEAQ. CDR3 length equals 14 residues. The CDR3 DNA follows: TGTGCCAGCAGCATCAGGACAGGGAGCACTGAAGCTTTCTTT. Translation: CASSIRTGSTEAFF.

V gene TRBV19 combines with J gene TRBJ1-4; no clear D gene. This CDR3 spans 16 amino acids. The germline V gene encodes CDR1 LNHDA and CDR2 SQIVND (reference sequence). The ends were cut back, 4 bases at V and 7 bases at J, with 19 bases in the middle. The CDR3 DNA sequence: TGTGCCAGTAGTACCGATCTGTCAGATCTTGGTGAAAAACTGTTTTTT. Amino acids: CASSTDLSDLGEKLFF.

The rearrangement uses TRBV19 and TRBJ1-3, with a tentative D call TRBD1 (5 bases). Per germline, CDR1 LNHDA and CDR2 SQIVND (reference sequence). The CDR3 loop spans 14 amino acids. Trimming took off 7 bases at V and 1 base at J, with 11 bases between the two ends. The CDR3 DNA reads TGTGCCAGTACTACAGGAAGGTCTGGAAACACCATATATTTT. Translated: CASTTGRSGNTIYF.

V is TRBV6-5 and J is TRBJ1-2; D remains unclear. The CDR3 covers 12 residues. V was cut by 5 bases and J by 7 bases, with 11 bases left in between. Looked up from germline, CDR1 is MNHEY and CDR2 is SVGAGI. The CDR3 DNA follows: TGTGCCAGCAGTCCCCCAAAAGGTGGCTACACCTTC. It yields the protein CASSPPKGGYTF.

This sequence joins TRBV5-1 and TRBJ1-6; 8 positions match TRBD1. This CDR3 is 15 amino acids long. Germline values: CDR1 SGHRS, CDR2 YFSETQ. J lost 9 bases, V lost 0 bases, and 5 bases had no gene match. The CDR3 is CASSLEQGGISPLHF. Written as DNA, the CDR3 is TGCGCCAGCAGCTTGGAACAGGGGGGAATTTCACCCCTCCACTTT.

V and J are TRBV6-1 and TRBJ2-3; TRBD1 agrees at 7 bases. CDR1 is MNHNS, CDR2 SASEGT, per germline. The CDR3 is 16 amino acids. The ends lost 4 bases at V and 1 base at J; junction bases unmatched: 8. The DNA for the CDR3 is TGTGCCAGCAGTGGACAGGGTAGGAGTGGCACAGATACGCAGTATTTT. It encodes CASSGQGRSGTDTQYF.

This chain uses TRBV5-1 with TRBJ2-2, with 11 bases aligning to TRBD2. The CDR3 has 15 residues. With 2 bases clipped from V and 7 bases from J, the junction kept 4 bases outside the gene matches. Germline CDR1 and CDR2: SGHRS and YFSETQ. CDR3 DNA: TGCGCCAGCAGCTTATCGACTAGCGGGAACGGGGAGCTGTTTTTT. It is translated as CASSLSTSGNGELFF.